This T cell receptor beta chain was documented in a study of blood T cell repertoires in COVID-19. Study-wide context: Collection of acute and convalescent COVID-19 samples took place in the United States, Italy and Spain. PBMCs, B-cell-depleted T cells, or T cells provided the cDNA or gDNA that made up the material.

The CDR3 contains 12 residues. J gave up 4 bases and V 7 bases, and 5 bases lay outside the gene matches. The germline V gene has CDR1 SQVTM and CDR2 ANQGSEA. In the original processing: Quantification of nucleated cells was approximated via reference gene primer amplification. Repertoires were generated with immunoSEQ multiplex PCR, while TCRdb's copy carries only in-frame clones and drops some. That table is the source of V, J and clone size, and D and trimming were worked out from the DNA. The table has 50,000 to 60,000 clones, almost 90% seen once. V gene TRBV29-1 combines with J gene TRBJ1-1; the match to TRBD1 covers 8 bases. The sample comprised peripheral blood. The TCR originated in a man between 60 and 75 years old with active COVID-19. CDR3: CSADRGGTEAFF. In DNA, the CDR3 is TGCAGCGCCGACAGGGGAGGCACTGAAGCTTTCTTT.